The T cell receptor beta chain under discussion was sequenced for a study of T cell responses to AZD1222 COVID-19 vaccine. Study-wide background: Second doses that came at about 4 or about 12 weeks were put together. The study's findings and limits: Spike-specific TCR breadth rose after two AZD1222 doses, and depth rose as well. Recipients of AZD1222 seropositive at baseline numbered only 6 or 7. All repertoire sampling was performed exclusively after the peak T cell response.

The protocol was immunoSEQ multiplex PCR, while the TCRdb copy is restricted to in-frame clones and leaves out a portion. The table includes more than 100,000 clones, nearly 90% detected once. CDR1 is GTSNPN, CDR2 SVGIG, per germline (reference sequence). V was trimmed by 0 bases and J by 5 bases, leaving 12 bases between them. This CDR3 has 14 residues. This clone was picked up one time. Its antigen remains unidentified. The clonotype was recovered from an adult in good health. The chain recombines TRBV30 with TRBJ2-3, with D possibly being TRBD2 (6 bases). The sample was peripheral blood, taken on day 0 of AZD1222 vaccination. CDR3 DNA sequence: TGTGCCTGGAGTGTTGTGTCTAGCGAAGATACGCAGTATTTT. This gives the protein CAWSVVSSEDTQYF.